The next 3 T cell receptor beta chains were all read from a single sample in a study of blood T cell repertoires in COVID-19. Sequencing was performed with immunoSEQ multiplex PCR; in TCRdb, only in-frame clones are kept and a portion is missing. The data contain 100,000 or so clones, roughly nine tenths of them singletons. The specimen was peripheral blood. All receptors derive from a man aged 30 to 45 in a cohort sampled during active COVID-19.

The CDR3 spells CASSLRQGYEQYF. CDR3 bases: TGTGCCAGCAGCTTACGCCAGGGCTACGAGCAGTACTTC. The rearrangement uses TRBV7-7 and TRBJ2-7, with D perhaps matching TRBD1 (5 bases). Germline values: CDR1 SSHAT, CDR2 FNYEAQ (reference sequence). Trimming took off 2 bases at V and 3 bases at J, with 8 bases between the two ends. CDR3 size: 13 residues.

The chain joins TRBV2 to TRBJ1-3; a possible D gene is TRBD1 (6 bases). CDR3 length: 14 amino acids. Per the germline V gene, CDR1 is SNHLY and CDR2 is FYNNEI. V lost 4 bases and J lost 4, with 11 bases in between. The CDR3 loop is CASSATGSGNTIYF. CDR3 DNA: TGTGCCAGCAGTGCAACAGGGTCGGGAAACACCATATATTTT.

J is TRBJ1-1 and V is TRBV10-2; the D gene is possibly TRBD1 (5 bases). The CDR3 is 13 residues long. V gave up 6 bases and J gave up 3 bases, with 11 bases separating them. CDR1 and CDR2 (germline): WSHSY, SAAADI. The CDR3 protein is CASREDRDTEAFF. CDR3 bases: TGCGCCAGCAGAGAAGACAGAGACACTGAAGCTTTCTTT.